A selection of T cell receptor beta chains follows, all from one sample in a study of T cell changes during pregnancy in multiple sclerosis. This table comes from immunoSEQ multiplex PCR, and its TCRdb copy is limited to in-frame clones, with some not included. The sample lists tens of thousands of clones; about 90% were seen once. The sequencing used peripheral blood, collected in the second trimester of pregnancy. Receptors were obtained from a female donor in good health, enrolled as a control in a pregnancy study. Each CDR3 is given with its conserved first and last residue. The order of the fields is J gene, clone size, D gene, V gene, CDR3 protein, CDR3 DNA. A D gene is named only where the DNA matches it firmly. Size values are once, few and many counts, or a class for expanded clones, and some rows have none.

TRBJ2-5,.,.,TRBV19,CASSINRQETQYF,TGTGCCAGTAGTATTAACAGGCAAGAGACCCAGTACTTC
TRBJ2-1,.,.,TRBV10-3,CAISDTINNEQFF,TGTGCCATCAGTGACACAATTAACAATGAGCAGTTCTTC
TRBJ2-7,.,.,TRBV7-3,CASSPKVTGEQYF,TGTGCCAGCAGCCCCAAGGTAACGGGAGAGCAGTACTTC
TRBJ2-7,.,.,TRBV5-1,CASSGGSPSYEQYF,TGCGCCAGCAGCGGGGGGTCCCCCTCCTACGAGCAGTACTTC
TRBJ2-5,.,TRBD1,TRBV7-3,CASSLGVGGRGPQETQYF,TGTGCCAGCAGCTTAGGGGTTGGGGGCAGGGGGCCCCAAGAGACCCAGTACTTC
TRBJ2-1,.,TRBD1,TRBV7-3,CASSPWTGASYNEQFF,TGTGCCAGCAGCCCGTGGACAGGGGCCTCCTACAATGAGCAGTTCTTC
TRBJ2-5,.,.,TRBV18,CASSPRGETQYF,TGTGCCAGCTCACCGCGCGGGGAGACCCAGTACTTC
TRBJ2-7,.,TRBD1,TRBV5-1,CASSPGDRGRDEQYF,TGCGCCAGCAGCCCAGGGGACAGGGGCCGCGACGAGCAGTACTTC
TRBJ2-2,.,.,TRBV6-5,CASSYSGSGPGELFF,TGTGCCAGCAGTTACTCAGGGAGTGGACCCGGGGAGCTGTTTTTT
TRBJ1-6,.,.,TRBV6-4,CASSEESSYNSPLHF,TGTGCCAGCAGTGAAGAGAGCTCCTATAATTCACCCCTCCACTTT
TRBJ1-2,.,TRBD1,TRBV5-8,CASSLDGQGFYGYTF,TGTGCCAGCAGCTTGGACGGACAGGGCTTTTATGGCTACACCTTC
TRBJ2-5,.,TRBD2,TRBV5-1,CASSLGGLAGAAYF,TGCGCCAGCAGCTTGGGGGGACTAGCGGGGGCCGCGTACTTC
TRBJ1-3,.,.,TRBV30,CAWSVHSSGNTIYF,TGTGCCTGGAGTGTACACAGCTCTGGAAACACCATATATTTT
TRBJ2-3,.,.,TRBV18,CASSPGTNAPGDTQYF,TGTGCCAGCTCACCGGGGACAAATGCCCCGGGGGATACGCAGTATTTT
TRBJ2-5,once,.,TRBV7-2,CASSVRYSGETQYF,TGTGCCAGCAGCGTCAGATACTCCGGGGAGACCCAGTACTTC
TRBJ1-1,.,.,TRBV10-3,CAISELGEMNTEAFF,TGTGCCATCAGTGAATTAGGGGAAATGAACACTGAAGCTTTCTTT
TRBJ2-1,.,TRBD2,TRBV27,CASRPFGGGRTGNEQFF,TGTGCCAGCCGACCCTTCGGGGGCGGGAGGACGGGCAATGAGCAGTTCTTC
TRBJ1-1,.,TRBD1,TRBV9,CASSQGQGIGNTEAFF,TGTGCCAGCAGCCAGGGACAGGGTATAGGGAACACTGAAGCTTTCTTT
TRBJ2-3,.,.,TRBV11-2,CASSPRPLGTQYF,TGTGCCAGCAGCCCCAGGCCTCTGGGTACGCAGTATTTT
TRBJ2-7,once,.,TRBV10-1,CASRLVAYEQYF,TGCGCCAGCAGACTAGTTGCCTACGAGCAGTACTTC
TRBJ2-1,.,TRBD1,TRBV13,CASSLVPGQGWNEQFF,TGTGCCAGCAGCTTAGTCCCGGGACAGGGGTGGAATGAGCAGTTCTTC
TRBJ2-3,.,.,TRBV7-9,CASSLSLQGGDTQYF,TGTGCCAGCAGCTTAAGTTTGCAGGGTGGAGATACGCAGTATTTT
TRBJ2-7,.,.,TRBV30,CAWSLLREQYF,TGTGCCTGGAGCTTACTGAGAGAGCAGTACTTC
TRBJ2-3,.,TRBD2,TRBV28,CASVLAGRTDTQYF,TGTGCCAGCGTCCTAGCGGGAAGAACAGATACGCAGTATTTT
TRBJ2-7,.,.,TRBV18,CASSPETAYEQYF,TGTGCCAGCTCACCGGAGACAGCCTACGAGCAGTACTTC
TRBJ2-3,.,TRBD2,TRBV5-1,CASSLVPSGGAVRSTDTQYF,TGCGCCAGCAGCTTGGTACCCAGCGGGGGGGCTGTGAGAAGCACAGATACGCAGTATTTT
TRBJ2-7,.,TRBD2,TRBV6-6,CATLAERHEQYF,TGTGCCACGCTAGCGGAACGCCACGAGCAGTACTTC
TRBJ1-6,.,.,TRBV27,CASSTPGKGNSPLHF,TGTGCCAGCAGCACTCCCGGGAAGGGTAATTCACCCCTCCACTTT
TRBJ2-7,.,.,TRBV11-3,CASSKGWGPSYEQYF,TGTGCCAGCAGCAAAGGTTGGGGGCCTTCCTACGAGCAGTACTTC
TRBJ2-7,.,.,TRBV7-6,CASSLDEGTPYEQYF,TGTGCCAGCAGCTTAGACGAGGGTACCCCCTACGAGCAGTACTTC
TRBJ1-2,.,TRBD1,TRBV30,CAWSIGQGSGYTF,TGTGCCTGGAGTATCGGACAGGGTAGTGGCTACACCTTC
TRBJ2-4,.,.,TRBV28,CASSFRGLLEPKNIQYF,TGTGCCAGCAGTTTCCGCGGACTATTAGAGCCCAAAAACATTCAGTACTTC
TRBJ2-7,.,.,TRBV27,CASSRGLRAYEQYF,TGTGCCAGCAGCCGCGGCCTTCGGGCCTACGAGCAGTACTTC
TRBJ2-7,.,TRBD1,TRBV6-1,CASRPGQGYYEQYF,TGTGCCAGCAGACCGGGACAGGGTTACTACGAGCAGTACTTC
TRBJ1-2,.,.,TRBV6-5,CASRNTNRGYTF,TGTGCCAGCAGGAATACTAATAGGGGCTACACCTTC
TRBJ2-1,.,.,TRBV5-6,CASRSPLRRGFNEQFF,TGTGCCAGCAGGTCCCCCCTTAGACGGGGTTTTAATGAGCAGTTCTTC
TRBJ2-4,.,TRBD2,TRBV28,CASSYTGGAKNIQYF,TGTGCCAGCAGTTATACGGGGGGAGCCAAAAACATTCAGTACTTC
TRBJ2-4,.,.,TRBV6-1,CASIVPLAANIQYF,TGTGCCAGCATTGTCCCCCTAGCAGCAAACATTCAGTACTTC
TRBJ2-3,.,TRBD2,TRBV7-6,CASSLRWDGLVTDTQYF,TGTGCCAGCAGCTTACGTTGGGATGGACTAGTCACAGATACGCAGTATTTT
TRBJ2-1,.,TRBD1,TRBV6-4,CASSDAGGVNEQFF,TGTGCCAGCAGTGACGCAGGGGGAGTGAATGAGCAGTTCTTC
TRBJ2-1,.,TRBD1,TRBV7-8,CASSPTDRGTEQFF,TGTGCCAGCAGCCCGACGGACAGGGGCACTGAGCAGTTCTTC
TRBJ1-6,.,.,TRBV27,CASSWGRRGSGNSPLHF,TGTGCCAGCAGTTGGGGACGGCGGGGATCAGGGAATTCACCCCTCCACTTT
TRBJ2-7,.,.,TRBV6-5,CASSSLKPYEQYF,TGTGCCAGCAGTTCCCTAAAGCCCTACGAGCAGTACTTC
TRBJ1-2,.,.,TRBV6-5,CASSYTGTLIGYGYTF,TGTGCCAGCAGTTACACCGGGACACTTATAGGCTATGGCTACACCTTC
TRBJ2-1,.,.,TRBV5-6,CASSYVAGYEQFF,TGTGCCAGCAGCTACGTTGCGGGGTACGAGCAGTTCTTC
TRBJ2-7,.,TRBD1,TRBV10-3,CAISERQGAEQYF,TGTGCCATCAGTGAACGGCAGGGGGCCGAGCAGTACTTC
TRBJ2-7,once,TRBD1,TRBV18,CASSPRDREVGEQYF,TGTGCCAGCTCACCACGGGACAGGGAGGTAGGCGAGCAGTACTTC
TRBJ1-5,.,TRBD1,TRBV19,CASSDGQGQNQPQHF,TGTGCCAGTAGTGACGGACAGGGGCAAAATCAGCCCCAGCATTTT
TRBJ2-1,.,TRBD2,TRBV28,CASTTVPGLAGAYNEQFF,TGTGCCAGCACCACGGTCCCGGGACTAGCGGGCGCCTACAATGAGCAGTTCTTC
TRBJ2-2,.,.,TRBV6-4,CASSDSSDTGELFF,TGTGCCAGCAGTGACTCTAGCGACACCGGGGAGCTGTTTTTT
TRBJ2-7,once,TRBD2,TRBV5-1,CASSLGNSGYNEQYF,TGCGCCAGCAGCTTGGGTAATAGCGGGTACAACGAGCAGTACTTC